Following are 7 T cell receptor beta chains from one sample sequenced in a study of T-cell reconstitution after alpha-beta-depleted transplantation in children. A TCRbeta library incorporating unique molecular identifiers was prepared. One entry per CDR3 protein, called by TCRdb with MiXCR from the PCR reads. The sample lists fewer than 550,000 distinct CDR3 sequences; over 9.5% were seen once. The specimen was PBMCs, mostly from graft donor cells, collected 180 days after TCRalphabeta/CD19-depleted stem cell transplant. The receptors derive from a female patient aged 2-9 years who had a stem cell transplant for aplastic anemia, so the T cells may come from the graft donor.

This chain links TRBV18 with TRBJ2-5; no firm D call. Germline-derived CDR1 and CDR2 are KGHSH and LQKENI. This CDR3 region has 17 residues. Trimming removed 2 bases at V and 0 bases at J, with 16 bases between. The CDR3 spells CASSPLTASVNQETQYF. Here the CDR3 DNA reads TGTGCCAGCTCACCATTGACGGCGTCGGTGAACCAAGAGACCCAGTACTTC. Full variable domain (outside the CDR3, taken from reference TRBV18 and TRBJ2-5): NAGVMQNPRHLVRRRGQEARLRCSPMKGHSHVYWYRQLPEEGLKFMVYLQKENIIDESGMPKERFSAEFPKEGPSILRIQQVVRGDSAAYFCASSPLTASVNQETQYFGPGTRLLVL.

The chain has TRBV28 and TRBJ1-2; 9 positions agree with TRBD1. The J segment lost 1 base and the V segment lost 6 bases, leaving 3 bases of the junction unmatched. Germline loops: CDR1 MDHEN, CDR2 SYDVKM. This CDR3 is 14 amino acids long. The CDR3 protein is CASSTGGDNYGYTF. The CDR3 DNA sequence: TGTGCCAGCAGCACAGGGGGCGATAACTATGGCTACACCTTC.

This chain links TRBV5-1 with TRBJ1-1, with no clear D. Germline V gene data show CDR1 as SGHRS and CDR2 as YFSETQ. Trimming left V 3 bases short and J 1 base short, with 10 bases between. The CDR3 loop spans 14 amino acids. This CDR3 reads CASSYGNTNTEAFF. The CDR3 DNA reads TGCGCCAGCAGCTACGGGAATACGAACACTGAAGCTTTCTTT. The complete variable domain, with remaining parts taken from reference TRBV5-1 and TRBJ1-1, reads KAGVTQTPRYLIKTRGQQVTLSCSPISGHRSVSWYQQTPGQGLQFLFEYFSETQRNKGNFPGRFSGRQFSNSRSEMNVSTLELGDSALYLCASSYGNTNTEAFFGQGTRLTVV.

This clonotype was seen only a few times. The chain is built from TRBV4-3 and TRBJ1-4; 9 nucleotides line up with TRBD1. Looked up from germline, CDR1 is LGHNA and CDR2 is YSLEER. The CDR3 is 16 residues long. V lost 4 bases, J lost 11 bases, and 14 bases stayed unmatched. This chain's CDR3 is CASSPVSGTGLYKLFF. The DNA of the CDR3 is TGCGCCAGCAGCCCCGTTTCCGGGACAGGGTTGTACAAACTGTTTTTT.

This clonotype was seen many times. This CDR3 reads CSGGGAGVIGNEQFF. As DNA, the CDR3 is TGCAGTGGCGGAGGGGCGGGGGTAATCGGGAATGAGCAGTTCTTC. The chain carries TRBV20-1 and TRBJ2-1; TRBD2 matches at 7 bases. Germline V gene data show CDR1 as DFQATT and CDR2 as SNEGSKA (reference sequence). Trimming took 7 bases from V and 7 from J; bases not matched to a gene: 16. The CDR3 is 15 residues long.

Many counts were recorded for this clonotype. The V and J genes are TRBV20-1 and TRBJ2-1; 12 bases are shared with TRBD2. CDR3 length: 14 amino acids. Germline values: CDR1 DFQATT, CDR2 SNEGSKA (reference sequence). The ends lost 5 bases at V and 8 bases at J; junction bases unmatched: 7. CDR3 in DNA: TGCAGTGCTCTTGGACTAGCGGGAACTCATGAGCAGTTCTTC. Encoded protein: CSALGLAGTHEQFF.

CDR3 sequence (DNA): TGTGCCAGCAGCTTAGTGCCAGGGGTTGACGGCTACGAGCAGTACTTC. Amino acids: CASSLVPGVDGYEQYF. The rearrangement uses TRBV7-2 and TRBJ2-7; TRBD1 is a possible D gene (6 bases). V was clipped by 1 base and J by 3 bases, with 16 bases between them. The length of the CDR3 is 16 residues. The germline gives CDR1 SGHTA, CDR2 FQGNSA.